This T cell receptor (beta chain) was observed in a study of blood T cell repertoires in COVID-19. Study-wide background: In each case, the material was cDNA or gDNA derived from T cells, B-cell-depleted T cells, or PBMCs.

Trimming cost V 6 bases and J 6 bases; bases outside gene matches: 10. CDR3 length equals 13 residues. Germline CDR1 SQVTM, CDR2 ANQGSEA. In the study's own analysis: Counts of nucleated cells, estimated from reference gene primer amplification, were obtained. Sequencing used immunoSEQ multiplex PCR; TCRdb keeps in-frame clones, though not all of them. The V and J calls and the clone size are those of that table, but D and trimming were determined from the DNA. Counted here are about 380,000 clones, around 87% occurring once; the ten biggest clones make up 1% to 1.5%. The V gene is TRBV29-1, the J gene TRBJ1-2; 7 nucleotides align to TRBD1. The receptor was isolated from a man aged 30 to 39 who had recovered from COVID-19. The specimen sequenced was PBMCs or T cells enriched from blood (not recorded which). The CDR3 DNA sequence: TGCAGCGTCCCCCCTCTAGGGGGCGATGGCTACACCTTC. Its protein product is CSVPPLGGDGYTF.